Listed below are T cell receptor beta chains from one sample, sequenced in a study of blood T cell repertoires in COVID-19. Using immunoSEQ multiplex PCR, the repertoire was profiled, and TCRdb retains in-frame clones only, with some absent. The sample yields 180,000 or so clones, more than 65% seen once. Material for sequencing was peripheral blood. Source of these receptors: a human donor with acute or convalescent COVID-19. The donor label of this sample is uncertain. The CDR3 runs from the conserved cysteine through the conserved F or W. D genes are given only for firm matches. Not all rows give a size; the values are once, few, many and, for expanded clones, a class.

d_call	clone_size	v_call	j_call	cdr3_nt	cdr3_aa
-	-	TRBV5-1	TRBJ1-2	TGCGCCAGCAGCCCGGACGTGGGTGACGGACTTAACTATGGCTACACCTTC	CASSPDVGDGLNYGYTF
-	-	TRBV7-8	TRBJ1-5	TGTGCCAGCAGCTTAGAGAGGGATCAGCCCCAGCATTTT	CASSLERDQPQHF
-	-	TRBV7-8	TRBJ2-5	TGTGCCAGCAGCTTACGGGAGGACAGCCCAAGCGGGACCCAGTACTTC	CASSLREDSPSGTQYF
TRBD2	-	TRBV27	TRBJ2-3	TGTGCCAGCAGTTTCGAAAGCGGGAGGAAGAACGCGCAGTATTTT	CASSFESGRKNAQYF
-	-	TRBV12-3/TRBV12-4	TRBJ1-3	TGTTCCTGGGGCGGCTCTGGAAACACCATATATTTT	CSWGGSGNTIYF
-	few	TRBV19	TRBJ2-3	TGTGCCAGTAGTATCAACTCGGGTACGCAGTATTTT	CASSINSGTQYF
-	-	TRBV5-1	TRBJ1-3	TGCGCCAGCAGCTTGGGAAGTCCTGAGGGAAACACCATATATTTT	CASSLGSPEGNTIYF
-	once	TRBV7-3	TRBJ1-2	TGTGCCAGCAGCCCTGATGGGCGTAACTATGGCTACACCTTC	CASSPDGRNYGYTF
TRBD1	-	TRBV30	TRBJ1-2	TGTGCCTGGAGGGGTGACAGGGCCTATGGCTACACCTTC	CAWRGDRAYGYTF
-	few	TRBV6-5	TRBJ2-4	TGTGCCAGCAGTCCTCCCGGACAGGCCAAAAACATTCAGTACTTC	CASSPPGQAKNIQYF
TRBD1	few	TRBV6-1	TRBJ2-7	TGTGCCAGCAGTGAGGGACAGGGCCCGTACTTC	CASSEGQGPYF
TRBD1	-	TRBV18	TRBJ2-7	TGTGCCAGCTCACCACCCTCGACAGGGTCGGAGCAGTACTTC	CASSPPSTGSEQYF
TRBD2	once	TRBV27	TRBJ2-1	TGTGCCAGCAAGAAAGACGGGGGGGCGGGTGAGCAGTTCTTC	CASKKDGGAGEQFF
-	-	TRBV12-5	TRBJ1-3	TGTGCTAGTGGTTTGGTATTGGGAGATCGAGGAAACACCATATATTTT	CASGLVLGDRGNTIYF
-	-	TRBV13	TRBJ1-4	TGTGCCAGCAGCTTCTCTGGAGCCACTAATGAAAAACTGTTTTTT	CASSFSGATNEKLFF